Detailed here is one T cell receptor beta chain. Its target is not known. The data were taken from a study of cytomegalovirus exposure and HLA in healthy donors. V was pared by 7 bases and J by 0 bases, with 12 bases between. This CDR3 contains 15 residues. CDR1 is SGHVS and CDR2 is FNYEAQ in the germline V gene. Broader study findings: Analyzed later, association rates of TCRs varied across HLA loci, with DRB1 most and HLA-C fewest.

It was with 60 Vbeta and 13 Jbeta primers that the PCR ran. The method was immunoSEQ multiplex PCR; TCRdb's version includes in-frame clones alone and lacks a portion of them. The table lists tens of thousands of clones, around 67% of them singletons, with roughly 2.5% in the top ten. This clonotype was sampled from a human donor in good health. This chain uses TRBV7-6 with TRBJ2-2, with a possible D match to TRBD2 (5 bases). Sequencing input: PBMCs. As DNA, the CDR3 is TGTGCCAGCACCCGGACTTACGCGAACACCGGGGAGCTGTTTTTT. It is translated as CASTRTYANTGELFF.